Each of the 24 T cell receptor beta chains below was sequenced from the same sample in a study of OX40 agonist ivuxolimab in advanced cancers. Clones were sequenced by immunoSEQ multiplex PCR, and TCRdb holds only the in-frame ones, with some missing. The profile shows around 62,000 clones, more than 70% of them singletons. This specimen was CD4+ or CD8+ T cells sorted from blood, taken in a trial of the OX40 agonist ivuxolimab. The receptors were sampled from an adult with an advanced solid tumor such as melanoma, head and neck, liver or kidney cancer.

The rearrangement joins TRBV15 to TRBJ2-3; maybe TRBD2 (5 bases). Germline V lookup: CDR1 LNHNV, CDR2 YYDKDF (reference sequence). The CDR3 consists of 15 residues. Deletions cut 1 base from V and 4 bases from J, with 12 bases between. The CDR3 region is CATSRASSVADTQYF. The CDR3 DNA sequence: TGTGCCACCAGCAGAGCTAGCTCGGTCGCAGATACGCAGTATTTT.

The V gene is TRBV6-6, the J gene TRBJ1-5, with no clear D. The V gene's germline CDR1 is MNHNY and CDR2 SVGAGI (reference sequence). This CDR3 is 15 amino acids long. The V gene lost 6 bases and the J gene lost 0 bases, with 12 bases spanning the gap. CDR3 nucleotide sequence: TGTGCCAGCAGAGCAACTTACAATAGCAATCAGCCCCAGCATTTT. This encodes CASRATYNSNQPQHF.

This chain connects TRBV7-2 to TRBJ2-7; D is undetermined. Germline V CDR1 and CDR2: SGHTA, FQGNSA. The CDR3 contains 15 residues. V lost 0 bases, J lost 4 bases, and 13 bases lay in between. CDR3 in DNA: TGTGCCAGCAGCTTAGCGGGTACAGCTTATTACGAGCAGTACTTC. Protein product: CASSLAGTAYYEQYF.

The CDR3 loop reads CASSQERGALYEQYF. Here the CDR3 DNA reads TGCGCCAGCAGCCAAGAACGGGGGGCTTTATACGAGCAGTACTTC. The chain uses TRBV4-3 and TRBJ2-7; D perhaps matches TRBD2 (7 bases). The V gene's germline CDR1 is LGHNA and CDR2 YSLEER. The germline V and J ends were trimmed by 0 bases and 4 bases, with 13 bases remaining between them. The CDR3 is made up of 15 amino acids.

This clone was seen once. This sequence joins TRBV19 and TRBJ2-1, with TRBD2 matching 13 bases. The junction had 8 bases not matched to a gene; V was cut back by 9 bases and J by 9 bases. The CDR3 runs 14 residues. CDR1 is LNHDA and CDR2 is SQIVND in the germline V gene (reference sequence). The CDR3: CASKGLAGPGEQFF. In nucleotides, the CDR3 is TGTGCCAGCAAGGGACTAGCGGGGCCGGGTGAGCAGTTCTTC.

The chain has TRBV18 and TRBJ2-5; 7 positions agree with TRBD1. Losses at the gene ends were 6 bases for V and 3 bases for J; bases not matched to a gene: 7. Per germline, CDR1 KGHSH and CDR2 LQKENI. This CDR3 spans 14 amino acids. The CDR3 DNA sequence: TGTGCCAGCTCCCTTGGGACAGTCGAAGAGACCCAGTACTTC. It translates to CASSLGTVEETQYF.

This sequence joins TRBV27 and TRBJ1-6, with D unclear. V dropped 6 bases and J dropped 0 bases, with 6 bases sitting between them. The CDR3 consists of 14 residues. Germline CDR1 reads MNHEY; CDR2 reads SMNVEV (reference sequence). CDR3 loop: CASSRSSYNSPLHF. CDR3 in DNA: TGTGCCAGCAGCCGGAGCTCCTATAATTCACCCCTCCACTTT.

This chain connects TRBV7-2 to TRBJ2-3; TRBD2 matches at 14 bases. Germline V CDR1 and CDR2: SGHTA, FQGNSA. The CDR3 consists of 16 residues. V lost 1 base, J lost 5 bases, and 2 bases stayed unmatched. The CDR3 region has the DNA TGTGCCAGCAGCTTAGAAGGGACTAGCGGGGGAGATACGCAGTATTTT. Protein sequence: CASSLEGTSGGDTQYF. Filled out from reference TRBV7-2 and TRBJ2-3, the complete variable domain reads GAGVSQSPSNKVTEKGKDVELRCDPISGHTALYWYRQSLGQGLEFLIYFQGNSAPDKSGLPSDRFSAERTGGSVSTLTIQRTQQEDSAVYLCASSLEGTSGGDTQYFGPGTRLTVL.

The chain links TRBV5-1 to TRBJ1-4, with 7 bases matching TRBD1. V lost 3 bases, J lost 12 bases, and 14 bases stayed unmatched. This CDR3 region has 15 residues. Germline V gene sequence: CDR1 SGHRS, CDR2 YFSETQ. The CDR3 DNA follows: TGCGCCAGCAGCTATGACAGGGTTGGAGGGAAGGAACTGTTTTTT. This translates into CASSYDRVGGKELFF. Supplemented by reference TRBV5-1 and TRBJ1-4, the full variable domain reads KAGVTQTPRYLIKTRGQQVTLSCSPISGHRSVSWYQQTPGQGLQFLFEYFSETQRNKGNFPGRFSGRQFSNSRSEMNVSTLELGDSALYLCASSYDRVGGKELFFGSGTQLSVL.

The gene calls are TRBV25-1 and TRBJ1-2; perhaps TRBD1 as D (6 bases). The germline V and J ends were trimmed by 5 bases and 3 bases, with 10 bases remaining between them. Per germline, CDR1 MGHDK and CDR2 SYGVNS. This CDR3 has 13 amino acids. The CDR3 nucleotides are TGTGCCAGCAGTCAACCAGGGGACTATGGCTACACCTTC. Protein sequence: CASSQPGDYGYTF.

This clone was observed a few times. The rearrangement links TRBV18 to TRBJ2-7; D possibly corresponds to TRBD1 (6 bases). V lost 3 bases, J lost 2 bases, and 11 bases lay in between. Germline CDR1 and CDR2: KGHSH and LQKENI. The CDR3 is 14 residues long. The chain's CDR3 is CASSPTQGPYEQYF. As DNA, the CDR3 is TGTGCCAGCTCACCGACACAGGGCCCCTACGAGCAGTACTTC.

This clone was recorded once. The gene calls are TRBV27 and TRBJ2-2, with TRBD2 matching over 8 bases. The junction had 6 bases not matched to a gene; V was cut back by 3 bases and J by 6 bases. Germline-derived CDR1 and CDR2 are MNHEY and SMNVEV (reference sequence). There are 15 residues in the CDR3. In DNA, the CDR3 is TGTGCCAGCAGTTTTCAAGCGGGAGTTGCCGGGGAGCTGTTTTTT. It codes for CASSFQAGVAGELFF.

The gene calls are TRBV5-1 and TRBJ1-1; perhaps TRBD1 as D (6 bases). Per the germline V gene, CDR1 is SGHRS and CDR2 is YFSETQ. Trimming removed 0 bases at V and 1 base at J, with 13 bases between. CDR3 size: 16 residues. CDR3 amino acids: CASSLVAGASNTEAFF. The CDR3 bases are TGCGCCAGCAGCTTGGTGGCAGGGGCCTCGAACACTGAAGCTTTCTTT.

The chain is built from TRBV13 and TRBJ2-2, with TRBD2 matching over 13 bases. The CDR3 length is 17 residues. Germline V CDR1 and CDR2: PRHDT, FYEKMQ (reference sequence). The V and J ends lost 4 bases and 3 bases, in that order; junction bases with no gene match: 5. The CDR3 DNA reads as TGTGCCAGCAGCTCCCGGACTAGCGGGAGAGACACCGGGGAGCTGTTTTTT. This translates into CASSSRTSGRDTGELFF. The full variable domain, in which reference TRBV13 and TRBJ2-2 provide the parts outside the CDR3, is AAGVIQSPRHLIKEKRETATLKCYPIPRHDTVYWYQQGPGQDPQFLISFYEKMQSDKGSIPDRFSAQQFSDYHSELNMSSLELGDSALYFCASSSRTSGRDTGELFFGEGSRLTVL.

This sequence joins TRBV19 and TRBJ2-6; D unresolved. Germline V gene data show CDR1 as LNHDA and CDR2 as SQIVND (reference sequence). The length of the CDR3 is 17 residues. V was pared by 2 bases and J by 1 base, with 12 bases between. CDR3: CASSIREWGSGANVLTF. DNA for the CDR3: TGTGCCAGTAGTATAAGGGAATGGGGATCTGGGGCCAACGTCCTGACTTTC. Full variable domain (remainder filled in from reference TRBV19 and TRBJ2-6): DGGITQSPKYLFRKEGQNVTLSCEQNLNHDAMYWYRQDPGQGLRLIYYSQIVNDFQKGDIAEGYSVSREKKESFPLTVTSAQKNPTAFYLCASSIREWGSGANVLTFGAGSRLTVL.

This clone was counted between two and nine times. J is TRBJ2-5 and V is TRBV10-1; 9 positions match TRBD1. J lost 4 bases, V lost 8 bases, and 2 bases had no gene match. CDR3 length: 12 residues. Germline V lookup: CDR1 WNHNN, CDR2 SYGVQD (reference sequence). CDR3 protein: CASSDRGETQYF. Here the CDR3 DNA reads TGCGCCAGCTCGGACAGGGGAGAGACCCAGTACTTC.

Only a few counts were recorded for this clone. The rearrangement joins TRBV18 to TRBJ2-2; a possible D gene is TRBD2 (6 bases). Germline CDR1 is KGHSH and CDR2 is LQKENI. There are 16 residues in the CDR3. V was pared by 8 bases and J by 2 bases, with 18 bases between. Written as DNA, the CDR3 is TGTGCCAGCCCGCGGGACTCCATAATTAACACCGGGGAGCTGTTTTTT. Encoded protein: CASPRDSIINTGELFF.

The chain combines TRBV10-3 with TRBJ1-2; unclear D gene. The CDR3 length is 12 residues. The germline gives CDR1 ENHRY, CDR2 SYGVKD. The V end lost 3 bases, the J end lost 8 bases, and 10 bases lay between the germline ends. The CDR3 is CAISDPVGGYTF. Written as DNA, the CDR3 is TGTGCCATCAGTGACCCGGTTGGCGGCTACACCTTC.

This clone came up once. The chain carries TRBV27 and TRBJ2-3; no reliable D call. Germline V CDR1 and CDR2: MNHEY, SMNVEV (reference sequence). V was pared by 2 bases and J by 0 bases, with 24 bases between. CDR3 length equals 20 residues. The CDR3 coding sequence is TGTGCCAGCAGTTTAGAAGGTCTTGCTCGCGTGGGTTCTAGCACAGATACGCAGTATTTT. It translates to CASSLEGLARVGSSTDTQYF.

The chain combines TRBV5-1 with TRBJ2-3; no firm D call. V gave up 0 bases and J gave up 8 bases, with 4 bases separating them. Germline loops: CDR1 SGHRS, CDR2 YFSETQ. The CDR3 spans 11 residues. The CDR3 sequence: CASSLEGTQYF. The CDR3 nucleotides read TGCGCCAGCAGCTTGGAGGGTACGCAGTATTTT.

The CDR3 DNA is TGTGCCAGCAGTTTACACGGAGGCTCCTACGAGCAGTACTTC. As protein: CASSLHGGSYEQYF. The rearrangement links TRBV28 to TRBJ2-7; tentatively, D is TRBD2 (5 bases). V lost 2 bases to trimming and J lost 0 bases, with 8 bases between them. Germline loops: CDR1 MDHEN, CDR2 SYDVKM. The CDR3 loop spans 14 amino acids.

V usage is TRBV5-4 and J usage is TRBJ2-3, with a possible D match to TRBD1 (6 bases). The CDR3 runs to 13 residues. CDR1 SGHNT and CDR2 YYREEE come from the germline V gene (reference sequence). Trimming left V 5 bases short and J 2 bases short, with 9 bases between. As DNA, the CDR3 is TGTGCCAGCAGATCAGGGGTCACAGATACGCAGTATTTT. Protein: CASRSGVTDTQYF. Using reference TRBV5-4 and TRBJ2-3 for the parts outside the CDR3, the full variable domain is ETGVTQSPTHLIKTRGQQVTLRCSSQSGHNTVSWYQQALGQGPQFIFQYYREEENGRGNFPPRFSGLQFPNYSSELNVNALELDDSALYLCASRSGVTDTQYFGPGTRLTVL.

V and J are TRBV5-8 and TRBJ2-5, with 10 bases lining up with TRBD2. J gave up 2 bases and V 7 bases, and 5 bases lay outside the gene matches. This CDR3 contains 14 residues. The germline V gene encodes CDR1 SGHTS and CDR2 YDEGEE. The CDR3 loop reads CASHKREGQETQYF. As DNA, the CDR3 is TGTGCCAGCCATAAGCGGGAGGGACAAGAGACCCAGTACTTC.

The gene calls are TRBV11-2 and TRBJ2-1; 10 positions match TRBD2. Germline-derived CDR1 and CDR2 are SGHAT and FQNNGV. This CDR3 is built from 15 residues. The J segment lost 7 bases and the V segment lost 6 bases, leaving 9 bases of the junction unmatched. The CDR3 sequence is CASSLLAGVLNEQFF. Written as DNA, the CDR3 is TGTGCCAGCAGTTTGCTAGCGGGAGTTCTGAATGAGCAGTTCTTC.